Below, 29 T cell receptor beta chains from the same sample are listed, as sequenced in a study of technical replicates of blood from several donors. The assay was immunoSEQ multiplex PCR, and TCRdb's table has in-frame clones only and misses some. The sample has 60,000 to 75,000 clones, under 98% seen once; the top ten hold around 0.29%. The sample consisted of T cells isolated from PBMCs. The receptors were sampled from a human donor in good health.

This clone was observed once. The rearrangement joins TRBV9 to TRBJ2-7, with D tentatively TRBD2 (5 bases). Germline CDR1 and CDR2: SGDLS and YYNGEE. Trimming removed 7 bases at V and 2 bases at J, with 13 bases between. The CDR3 runs to 13 residues. This CDR3 reads CASSSGLAYEQYF. The CDR3 nucleotides are TGTGCCAGCTCTTCAGGACTTGCCTACGAGCAGTACTTC.

V gene TRBV11-3 combines with J gene TRBJ2-3, with D maybe TRBD2 (5 bases). The germline V gene encodes CDR1 SGHNT and CDR2 YENEEA. This CDR3 contains 15 residues. V was cut by 8 bases and J by 4 bases, with 19 bases left in between. CDR3 nucleotide sequence: TGTGCCAGCGGCTATATTATTGGGGAGTCAGATACGCAGTATTTT. Its protein is CASGYIIGESDTQYF.

The sample holds one count of this clone. The V gene is TRBV30, the J gene TRBJ2-7; D gene ambiguous. V was shortened by 5 bases and J by 2 bases, with 4 bases between the two germline ends. Germline CDR1 and CDR2: GTSNPN and SVGIG (reference sequence). The CDR3 runs 10 residues. The CDR3, as DNA: TGTGCCTGGGAGGCCTACGAGCAGTACTTC. Translated, it gives CAWEAYEQYF.

The V call is TRBV7-2, the J call TRBJ2-7; D remains unclear. Germline V gene sequence: CDR1 SGHTA, CDR2 FQGNSA. Between the trimmed V and J ends, which lost 5 bases and 0 bases, there was a span of 11 bases. This CDR3 is 14 amino acids long. DNA for the CDR3: TGTGCCAGCAGCCCGACTCTTTACTCCTACGAGCAGTACTTC. It encodes CASSPTLYSYEQYF.

The chain couples TRBV6-5 to TRBJ1-4, with TRBD1 as a possible D gene (5 bases). The V and J ends lost 5 bases and 4 bases respectively, with 8 bases between them. The CDR3 extends over 13 amino acids. The V gene's germline CDR1 is MNHEY and CDR2 SVGAGI. CDR3 nucleotide sequence: TGTGCCAGCAGTCGACAGTTTAATGAAAAACTGTTTTTT. Translated, it gives CASSRQFNEKLFF.

This clone was detected a few times. V usage is TRBV20-1 and J usage is TRBJ1-1; D is unresolved. Per germline, CDR1 DFQATT and CDR2 SNEGSKA (reference sequence). Trimming shortened V by 4 bases and J by 3 bases, and 6 bases separated the two germline ends. The CDR3 has 11 amino acids. This CDR3 reads CSANRYTEAFF. CDR3 DNA sequence: TGCAGTGCTAACAGATACACTGAAGCTTTCTTT.

The rearrangement uses TRBV19 and TRBJ2-4; D ambiguous. This CDR3 is built from 16 residues. Germline-derived CDR1 and CDR2 are LNHDA and SQIVND (reference sequence). V was cut by 6 bases and J by 1 base, with 16 bases left in between. The DNA of the CDR3 is TGTGCCAGTAGAACCGAGTTTTTTAATGCCAAAAACATTCAGTACTTC. Amino acids: CASRTEFFNAKNIQYF.

The rearrangement links TRBV7-8 to TRBJ2-7; 10 nucleotides align to TRBD2. Germline CDR1 reads SGHVS; CDR2 reads FQNEAQ. V shed 5 bases and J 2 bases; nucleotides not matched to a gene: 3. CDR3 length: 14 amino acids. CDR3 amino acids: CASSPLAGAYEQYF. CDR3 bases: TGTGCCAGCAGCCCTCTAGCGGGAGCCTACGAGCAGTACTTC.

The chain is built from TRBV19 and TRBJ2-6, with a tentative D call TRBD1 (5 bases). Germline V gives CDR1 LNHDA, CDR2 SQIVND (reference sequence). Trimming removed 4 bases at V and 4 bases at J, with 8 bases between. The CDR3 has 14 amino acids. This CDR3 is CASSTRQGANVLTF. CDR3 sequence (DNA): TGTGCCAGTAGTACCCGACAGGGGGCCAACGTCCTGACTTTC.

This sequence joins TRBV7-8 and TRBJ2-1; TRBD1 agrees at 8 bases. With V trimmed by 4 bases and J by 5 bases, 7 bases remained unmatched. The CDR3 has 15 amino acids. Germline-derived CDR1 and CDR2 are SGHVS and FQNEAQ. As DNA, the CDR3 is TGTGCCAGCAGCTACCGGGACAGGAGAGACAATGAGCAGTTCTTC. Protein product: CASSYRDRRDNEQFF.

The chain recombines TRBV2 with TRBJ2-7; 7 bases agree with TRBD2. CDR1 and CDR2 (germline): SNHLY, FYNNEI. CDR3 length: 12 residues. Trimming removed 4 bases from V and 3 bases from J; junction bases left unmatched: 0. The CDR3 is CASSGTSYEQYF. The CDR3 bases are TGTGCCAGCAGTGGGACTAGCTACGAGCAGTACTTC.

J is TRBJ1-1 and V is TRBV21-1; the listed D gene, TRBD1, was not tested against the DNA. TRBV21-1 corresponds to a pseudogene. This CDR3 comprises 11 residues. CDR3 region: CASSRDREAFF. CDR3 DNA: TGTGCCAGCAGTAGGGACAGGGAAGCTTTCTTT.

The genes are TRBV18 and TRBJ2-7; 14 bases are shared with TRBD2. The J segment lost 2 bases and the V segment lost 6 bases, leaving 6 bases of the junction unmatched. The germline gives CDR1 KGHSH, CDR2 LQKENI. The CDR3 loop spans 16 amino acids. The CDR3 reads CASSRSGLAGAYEQYF. CDR3 sequence (DNA): TGTGCCAGCTCTCGCTCGGGACTAGCGGGGGCCTACGAGCAGTACTTC.

The chain employs TRBV9 and TRBJ2-7; 7 bases line up with TRBD1. The CDR3 contains 15 residues. Trimming removed 4 bases from V and 3 bases from J; junction bases left unmatched: 10. In germline, CDR1 is SGDLS, CDR2 YYNGEE. CDR3 sequence reads: CASSISGTVIYEQYF. CDR3 nucleotide sequence: TGTGCCAGCAGCATTTCCGGGACAGTCATCTACGAGCAGTACTTC.

The rearrangement links TRBV4-1 to TRBJ2-3; D gene unclear. This CDR3 region has 13 residues. CDR1 and CDR2 from the germline V gene are MGHRA and YSYEKL. Trimming pared 2 bases from V and 4 bases from J, leaving 7 bases between. CDR3 nucleotide sequence: TGCGCCAGCAGCCAAAACGGAGCAGATACGCAGTATTTT. Translated, it gives CASSQNGADTQYF.

The V gene is TRBV10-3, the J gene TRBJ1-3; unclear D gene. Trimming left V 0 bases short and J 0 bases short, with 9 bases between. This CDR3 is 16 amino acids long. Germline-derived CDR1 and CDR2 are ENHRY and SYGVKD. CDR3 nucleotides: TGTGCCATCAGTGAGTCAAACAGCTACTCTGGAAACACCATATATTTT. It encodes CAISESNSYSGNTIYF.

The chain employs TRBV11-3 and TRBJ1-1; TRBD1 aligns across 7 bases. V shed 7 bases, J shed 0 bases, and the junction held 2 bases outside the gene matches. The CDR3 length is 13 residues. CDR1 is SGHNT and CDR2 is YENEEA in the germline V gene. The CDR3 loop is CASNDRVNTEAFF. In DNA, the CDR3 is TGTGCCAGCAACGACAGGGTGAACACTGAAGCTTTCTTT.

The genes are TRBV19 and TRBJ2-3, with D unresolved. V was trimmed by 3 bases and J by 6 bases, leaving 7 bases between them. The V gene's germline CDR1 is LNHDA and CDR2 SQIVND (reference sequence). This CDR3 is 12 amino acids long. CDR3 in amino acids: CASSISGDTQYF. Written as DNA, the CDR3 is TGTGCCAGTAGTATCTCCGGGGATACGCAGTATTTT.

The chain couples TRBV18 to TRBJ1-5, with D possibly matching TRBD1 (6 bases). The CDR3 is 15 amino acids. Germline V CDR1 and CDR2: KGHSH, LQKENI. Between the trimmed V and J ends, which lost 0 bases and 2 bases, there was a span of 8 bases. CDR3 protein: CASSPPGHGNQPQHF. CDR3 nucleotides: TGTGCCAGCTCACCACCGGGACACGGCAATCAGCCCCAGCATTTT. The full variable domain, with the rest looked up from reference TRBV18 and TRBJ1-5, is NAGVMQNPRHLVRRRGQEARLRCSPMKGHSHVYWYRQLPEEGLKFMVYLQKENIIDESGMPKERFSAEFPKEGPSILRIQQVVRGDSAAYFCASSPPGHGNQPQHFGDGTRLSIL.

This chain connects TRBV5-1 to TRBJ2-3; TRBD2 agrees at 7 bases. CDR1 and CDR2 (germline): SGHRS, YFSETQ. Trimming removed 3 bases from V and 0 bases from J; junction bases left unmatched: 1. CDR3 length equals 14 residues. CDR3 coding DNA: TGCGCCAGCAGCTGGGGGGGGAGCACAGATACGCAGTATTTT. Amino acid sequence: CASSWGGSTDTQYF.

This chain joins TRBV5-6 and TRBJ1-1; 8 bases align to TRBD1. With 3 bases clipped from V and 0 bases from J, the junction kept 10 bases outside the gene matches. There are 17 residues in the CDR3. CDR1 and CDR2 (germline): SGHDT, YYEEEE. The CDR3 loop reads CASSYSLAGGMNTEAFF. The CDR3 coding sequence is TGTGCCAGCAGCTATTCACTAGCAGGGGGCATGAACACTGAAGCTTTCTTT. Full variable domain (rest looked up from reference TRBV5-6 and TRBJ1-1): DAGVTQSPTHLIKTRGQQVTLRCSPKSGHDTVSWYQQALGQGPQFIFQYYEEEERQRGNFPDRFSGHQFPNYSSELNVNALLLGDSALYLCASSYSLAGGMNTEAFFGQGTRLTVV.

The gene calls are TRBV10-3 and TRBJ1-2, with 9 bases aligning to TRBD1. In germline, CDR1 is ENHRY, CDR2 SYGVKD. CDR3 length equals 15 residues. Trimming took 11 bases from V and 6 from J; bases not matched to a gene: 16. DNA for the CDR3: TGTGCCGGATGGCAGGGGACAGGGTTCAAAAATGGCTACACCTTC. Protein sequence: CAGWQGTGFKNGYTF.

With respect to this clone: Other DNA sequences of this sample code for an identical CDR3. The chain links TRBV9 to TRBJ2-1; 9 bases are a match to TRBD2. Looked up from germline, CDR1 is SGDLS and CDR2 is YYNGEE. V dropped 2 bases and J dropped 4; count of bases not matched to a gene: 4. This CDR3 spans 15 amino acids. For the CDR3, the DNA is TGTGCCAGCAGCGTTGGGCTAGCGGGGTACAATGAGCAGTTCTTC. Its translation: CASSVGLAGYNEQFF.

The genes are TRBV4-3 and TRBJ2-7; the D gene is possibly TRBD1 (6 bases). Deletions cut 0 bases from V and 2 bases from J, with 11 bases between. The CDR3 consists of 15 residues. From germline, CDR1 is LGHNA and CDR2 YSLEER. The CDR3 coding sequence is TGCGCCAGCAGCCAAGAGGATGGACAGCCCTACGAGCAGTACTTC. Protein: CASSQEDGQPYEQYF.

The chain employs TRBV27 and TRBJ1-5; D perhaps matches TRBD1 (5 bases). The V gene lost 5 bases and the J gene lost 7 bases, with 12 bases spanning the gap. The germline V gene has CDR1 MNHEY and CDR2 SMNVEV (reference sequence). The CDR3 length is 13 residues. The chain's CDR3 is CASSRGGMQPQHF. The CDR3 DNA sequence: TGTGCCAGCAGTCGGGGGGGGATGCAGCCCCAGCATTTT.

The DNA of the CDR3 is TGTGCCAGCAGTTTCCGTTATCAGCCCCAGCATTTT. Protein product: CASSFRYQPQHF. This chain links TRBV28 with TRBJ1-5; no definite D call. The CDR3 spans 12 residues. Trimming removed 3 bases at V and 5 bases at J, with 5 bases between. Germline loops: CDR1 MDHEN, CDR2 SYDVKM.

The rearrangement uses TRBV19 and TRBJ1-2, with D tentatively TRBD1 (6 bases). This CDR3 contains 15 residues. The ends were cut back, 3 bases at V and 3 bases at J, with 14 bases in the middle. In germline, CDR1 is LNHDA, CDR2 SQIVND (reference sequence). The CDR3 DNA reads as TGTGCCAGTAGTATTAAAGGAGACAGGTACTATGGCTACACCTTC. Protein product: CASSIKGDRYYGYTF.

This chain links TRBV2 with TRBJ1-1, with D perhaps TRBD1 (6 bases). V was cut by 6 bases and J by 0 bases, with 8 bases left in between. Germline V gene sequence: CDR1 SNHLY, CDR2 FYNNEI. The CDR3 has 13 amino acids. DNA of the CDR3: TGTGCCAGCAGACAGGGATTGAACACTGAAGCTTTCTTT. As protein: CASRQGLNTEAFF.

This sequence joins TRBV9 and TRBJ2-3; 8 bases line up with TRBD2. From germline, CDR1 is SGDLS and CDR2 YYNGEE. Trimming removed 2 bases from V and 5 bases from J; junction bases left unmatched: 10. The CDR3 is 16 amino acids. Written as DNA, the CDR3 is TGTGCCAGCAGCGTTGATGCGGGAGGTATTGTAGATACGCAGTATTTT. Protein product: CASSVDAGGIVDTQYF. The entire variable domain, with the rest obtained from reference TRBV9 and TRBJ2-3, is as follows: DSGVTQTPKHLITATGQRVTLRCSPRSGDLSVYWYQQSLDQGLQFLIQYYNGEERAKGNILERFSAQQFPDLHSELNLSSLELGDSALYFCASSVDAGGIVDTQYFGPGTRLTVL.